This note documents a single T cell receptor beta chain sequence. This sample is part of a study of regulatory T cells in long-lasting Graves disease. TCRdb processed the reads anew with MiXCR; each CDR3 protein has one entry. The sample yields approximately 840 distinct CDR3 sequences, 55% to 60% seen once. The authors made the TCR library using RNA they extracted from PBMCs. The CDR3 covers 16 residues. V lost 3 bases to trimming and J lost 0 bases; unmatched junction nucleotides: 2. Germline V CDR1 and CDR2: WNHNN, SYGVQD (reference sequence). The sequence came from a female donor with Graves disease. Material: peripheral blood mononuclear cells (PBMCs), obtained with antithyroid drug treatment, in newly diagnosed or persistent Graves disease (not recorded which). The chain carries TRBV10-1 and TRBJ2-2; 9 nucleotides line up with TRBD2. CDR3 nucleotides: TGCGCCAGCAGTGATAGGACTAGCGCGAACACCGGGGAGCTGTTTTTT. It encodes CASSDRTSANTGELFF.